One and the same sample provided the 23 T cell receptor beta chains below, sequenced in a study of blood T cell repertoires in COVID-19. The data were produced by immunoSEQ multiplex PCR, yet TCRdb's version contains in-frame clones alone and is incomplete. The sample has about 240,000 clones; 75% to 85% are singletons. What was sequenced was peripheral blood. The receptors come from a woman older than 75 with COVID-19, enrolled during active disease.

The chain couples TRBV9 to TRBJ1-1; the D gene is possibly TRBD1 (5 bases). Germline CDR1 SGDLS, CDR2 YYNGEE. The V gene lost 4 bases and the J gene lost 1 base, with 8 bases spanning the gap. This CDR3 region has 13 residues. CDR3 DNA sequence: TGTGCCAGCAGCACACAGGCGAACACTGAAGCTTTCTTT. Protein: CASSTQANTEAFF.

The V call is TRBV7-9, the J call TRBJ1-3; the match to TRBD1 covers 9 bases. After removal of 3 bases from V and 0 bases from J, the junction contained 9 bases not matched to a gene. The CDR3 runs to 18 residues. CDR1 and CDR2 (germline): SEHNR, FQNEAQ (reference sequence). CDR3 coding DNA: TGTGCCAGCAGCTTCGGGACAGGGTCCATCCGCTCTGGAAACACCATATATTTT. Translating gives CASSFGTGSIRSGNTIYF.

The rearrangement joins TRBV3-1 (or the pseudogene TRBV3-2) to TRBJ2-2; D not resolved. Trimming shortened V by 3 bases and J by 3 bases, and 8 bases separated the two germline ends. The CDR3 sequence is 14 residues long. Germline V gene data show CDR1 as LGHDT and CDR2 as YNNKEL (reference sequence). The CDR3 DNA is TGTGCCAGCAGCCATCAGACTGACACCGGGGAGCTGTTTTTT. As protein: CASSHQTDTGELFF.

The chain combines TRBV28 with TRBJ1-1; 8 bases line up with TRBD1. This CDR3 is built from 14 residues. J lost 4 bases, V lost 6 bases, and 7 bases had no gene match. Per the germline V gene, CDR1 is MDHEN and CDR2 is SYDVKM. The CDR3 DNA is TGTGCCAGCAGCCCCCCCACAGGGGGCACTGAAGCTTTCTTT. Its protein is CASSPPTGGTEAFF.

The chain employs TRBV7-3 and TRBJ1-1; the D is unclear. This CDR3 contains 13 residues. Trimming removed 2 bases from V and 3 bases from J, with 7 bases in between. CDR1 is SGHTA, CDR2 FQGTGA, per germline. The CDR3 spells CASSLSVYTEAFF. As DNA, the CDR3 is TGTGCCAGCAGCTTATCGGTGTACACTGAAGCTTTCTTT.

CDR3 sequence: CATSRGQGVEQYF. CDR3 nucleotide sequence: TGTGCCACCAGCAGGGGACAGGGGGTCGAGCAGTACTTC. V is TRBV15 and J is TRBJ2-7; 11 nucleotides match TRBD1. V was clipped by 3 bases and J by 6 bases; unmatched bases: 1. CDR1 LNHNV and CDR2 YYDKDF come from the germline V gene (reference sequence). This CDR3 comprises 13 residues.

The chain carries TRBV6-5 and TRBJ1-6; TRBD1 might be the D (5 bases). Germline V gene lookup returns CDR1 MNHEY and CDR2 SVGAGI. V shed 8 bases and J shed 0 bases, with 5 bases lying between them. This CDR3 has 13 residues. Here the CDR3 reads CASQGSYNSPLHF. The CDR3 DNA reads as TGTGCCAGCCAGGGCTCCTATAATTCACCCCTCCACTTT.

V gene TRBV5-1 combines with J gene TRBJ2-5; TRBD2 agrees at 10 bases. The CDR3 length is 14 residues. Germline CDR1 SGHRS, CDR2 YFSETQ. V was pared by 1 base and J by 5 bases, with 2 bases of the junction left unmatched. In DNA, the CDR3 is TGCGCCAGCAGCTTGCAGCGGGGGGGCGAGACCCAGTACTTC. It specifies CASSLQRGGETQYF.

The CDR3 coding sequence is TGCGCCAGCAGAGACCAGGGGAACACTGAAGCTTTCTTT. The encoded protein is CASRDQGNTEAFF. This rearrangement joins TRBV5-1 to TRBJ1-1, with D tentatively TRBD1 (5 bases). V dropped 5 bases and J dropped 1 base, with 9 bases sitting between them. CDR1 and CDR2 from the germline V gene are SGHRS and YFSETQ. The CDR3 extends over 13 amino acids.

The V gene is TRBV6-2 or TRBV6-3, the J gene TRBJ1-2; D gene unclear. The germline CDR1 and CDR2 sequences are MNHEY and SVGEGT. V was trimmed by 0 bases and J by 1 base, leaving 15 bases between them. The CDR3 consists of 17 residues. CDR3 region: CASSYSSGQYFNYGYTF. The CDR3 region has the DNA TGTGCCAGCAGTTACTCGAGCGGTCAATACTTTAACTATGGCTACACCTTC.

The rearrangement links TRBV5-6 to TRBJ1-2, with 8 bases that match TRBD1. J gave up 4 bases and V 0 bases, and 5 bases lay outside the gene matches. The CDR3 sequence is 15 residues long. Germline V gene data show CDR1 as SGHDT and CDR2 as YYEEEE. For the CDR3, the DNA is TGTGCCAGCAGCTTGGATGGGACAGGAACCTATGGCTACACCTTC. Translated: CASSLDGTGTYGYTF.

This rearrangement joins TRBV19 to TRBJ1-2, with TRBD1 matching 10 bases. The CDR3 is 15 amino acids. V dropped 7 bases and J dropped 5; count of bases not matched to a gene: 10. Germline V gives CDR1 LNHDA, CDR2 SQIVND (reference sequence). The CDR3 loop is CASTTRDRGLYGYTF. In DNA, the CDR3 is TGTGCCAGTACCACACGGGACAGGGGTTTGTATGGCTACACCTTC.

The count of this clone is one. J is TRBJ1-5 and V is TRBV28, with no clear D. This CDR3 has 15 amino acids. The germline CDR1 and CDR2 sequences are MDHEN and SYDVKM. The V end lost 3 bases, the J end lost 2 bases, and 11 bases lay between the germline ends. The DNA of the CDR3 is TGTGCCAGCAGTTTGATGCGGCGGGGCAATCAGCCCCAGCATTTT. Its protein is CASSLMRRGNQPQHF.

V gene TRBV19 combines with J gene TRBJ2-2; possibly TRBD2 for D (5 bases). Trimming removed 7 bases at V and 7 bases at J, with 13 bases between. Germline V gives CDR1 LNHDA, CDR2 SQIVND (reference sequence). The CDR3 is made up of 13 amino acids. CDR3 amino acids: CASTQTGYGELFF. The CDR3 DNA follows: TGTGCCAGTACCCAGACGGGGTACGGGGAGCTGTTTTTT.

The gene calls are TRBV24-1 and TRBJ1-2, with D maybe TRBD1 (6 bases). The CDR3 extends over 14 amino acids. Per the germline V gene, CDR1 is KGHDR and CDR2 is SFDVKD. The V and J ends lost 4 bases and 8 bases respectively, with 16 bases between them. This chain's CDR3 is CATSDSDRSQGYTF. CDR3 nucleotides: TGTGCCACCAGTGACTCCGACAGGTCTCAGGGCTACACCTTC.

This clone was detected only a few times. The rearrangement links TRBV27 to TRBJ2-2, with 7 bases that match TRBD2. Per the germline V gene, CDR1 is MNHEY and CDR2 is SMNVEV (reference sequence). V was clipped by 7 bases and J by 1 base; unmatched bases: 9. The CDR3 has 16 residues. In nucleotides, the CDR3 is TGTGCCAGCAAAACCGGGACTAACGTGAACACCGGGGAGCTGTTTTTT. It translates to CASKTGTNVNTGELFF.

The chain links TRBV13 to TRBJ1-1, with 7 bases that match TRBD1. This CDR3 is built from 15 residues. CDR1 is PRHDT, CDR2 FYEKMQ, per germline (reference sequence). Trimming at V came to 2 bases and at J to 5 bases, leaving 8 bases not matched to a gene. Here the CDR3 reads CASSLRQGKGTEAFF. The CDR3 DNA reads as TGTGCCAGCAGCTTAAGACAGGGAAAGGGGACTGAAGCTTTCTTT. The complete variable domain, with remaining parts taken from reference TRBV13 and TRBJ1-1, reads AAGVIQSPRHLIKEKRETATLKCYPIPRHDTVYWYQQGPGQDPQFLISFYEKMQSDKGSIPDRFSAQQFSDYHSELNMSSLELGDSALYFCASSLRQGKGTEAFFGQGTRLTVV.

The chain couples TRBV10-3 to TRBJ1-1; the D gene is possibly TRBD1 (6 bases). The CDR3 totals 16 residues. V was shortened by 0 bases and J by 0 bases, with 11 bases between the two germline ends. Germline V gene data show CDR1 as ENHRY and CDR2 as SYGVKD. The CDR3 coding sequence is TGTGCCATCAGTGAGTCGGGGGCAGGGATGAACACTGAAGCTTTCTTT. Protein product: CAISESGAGMNTEAFF.

This clone was counted a single time. The rearrangement links TRBV5-1 to TRBJ2-5; 10 positions agree with TRBD2. J gave up 2 bases and V 0 bases, and 4 bases lay outside the gene matches. Germline CDR1 SGHRS, CDR2 YFSETQ. The CDR3 has 16 residues. CDR3 region: CASSLAPSGSQETQYF. CDR3 bases: TGCGCCAGCAGCTTGGCCCCTAGCGGGAGTCAAGAGACCCAGTACTTC.

The chain employs TRBV5-8 and TRBJ1-3; D gene ambiguous. CDR3 length: 14 residues. V was pared by 2 bases and J by 2 bases, with 8 bases between. CDR1 is SGHTS, CDR2 YDEGEE, per germline. The DNA of the CDR3 is TGTGCCAGCAGCTTACCGGGAACTGGAAACACCATATATTTT. Its protein product is CASSLPGTGNTIYF.

The genes are TRBV6-2 or TRBV6-3 and TRBJ1-2; D is possibly TRBD1 (6 bases). V was shortened by 4 bases and J by 4 bases, with 10 bases between the two germline ends. This CDR3 region has 13 residues. Germline CDR1 and CDR2: MNHEY and SVGEGT. The CDR3 region is CASSSTGIYGYTF. CDR3 coding DNA: TGTGCCAGCAGTTCTACAGGGATCTATGGCTACACCTTC.

This chain links TRBV19 with TRBJ2-7, with a weak D call TRBD2 (6 bases). CDR3 size: 13 residues. Trimming left V 1 base short and J 4 bases short, with 8 bases between. Germline CDR1 LNHDA, CDR2 SQIVND (reference sequence). The CDR3, as DNA: TGTGCCAGTAGTATAGGACGGGGGTACGAGCAGTACTTC. This sequence encodes CASSIGRGYEQYF.

The V gene is TRBV7-3, the J gene TRBJ2-1; D perhaps matches TRBD2 (6 bases). The CDR3 is made up of 13 amino acids. Germline lookup yields CDR1 SGHTA and CDR2 FQGTGA. Trimming took off 5 bases at V and 10 bases at J, with 15 bases between the two ends. The CDR3 reads CASSDPTRREQFF. CDR3 DNA: TGTGCCAGCAGCGACCCGACTAGGCGCGAGCAGTTCTTC.